The next 3 T cell receptor beta chains were all read from a single sample in a study of T cell clonotyping in hematopoietic cell transplantation. Some clones are missing from TCRdb's copy, which holds only in-frame ones; the method was immunoSEQ multiplex PCR. The table shows about 29,000 clones, with 65% to 80% occurring only once. Sample time point: recipient sample about 28 days before transplant, after cytoreduction. Material: peripheral blood mononuclear cells, obtained before stem cell transplant. The receptor set was obtained from a woman in her thirties with chronic myeloid leukemia. Some clones in this sample may be carry-over from other donors' samples.

The table lists this clone with a few counts. The gene calls are TRBV5-4 and TRBJ1-3; D is ambiguous. The CDR3 has 14 amino acids. The V end lost 4 bases, the J end lost 3 bases, and 11 bases lay between the germline ends. The germline gives CDR1 SGHNT, CDR2 YYREEE (reference sequence). This CDR3 reads CASSDWTGGNTIYF. CDR3 sequence (DNA): TGTGCCAGCAGCGATTGGACGGGTGGAAACACCATATATTTT.

This chain uses TRBV13 with TRBJ1-6; the D is unclear. Trimming took 6 bases from V and 0 from J, leaving 12 bases between them. This CDR3 region has 16 residues. Germline V gene sequence: CDR1 PRHDT, CDR2 FYEKMQ (reference sequence). CDR3 sequence (DNA): TGTGCCAGCAGTCTCGGACGGAGCTCCTATAATTCACCCCTCCACTTT. Protein sequence: CASSLGRSSYNSPLHF.

This chain connects TRBV5-1 to TRBJ1-2; 10 positions match TRBD1. V lost 6 bases, J lost 3 bases, and 2 bases stayed unmatched. Germline V gene sequence: CDR1 SGHRS, CDR2 YFSETQ. The CDR3 consists of 13 residues. CDR3 amino acids: CASKTGGDYGYTF. DNA for the CDR3: TGCGCCAGCAAGACAGGGGGCGACTATGGCTACACCTTC.